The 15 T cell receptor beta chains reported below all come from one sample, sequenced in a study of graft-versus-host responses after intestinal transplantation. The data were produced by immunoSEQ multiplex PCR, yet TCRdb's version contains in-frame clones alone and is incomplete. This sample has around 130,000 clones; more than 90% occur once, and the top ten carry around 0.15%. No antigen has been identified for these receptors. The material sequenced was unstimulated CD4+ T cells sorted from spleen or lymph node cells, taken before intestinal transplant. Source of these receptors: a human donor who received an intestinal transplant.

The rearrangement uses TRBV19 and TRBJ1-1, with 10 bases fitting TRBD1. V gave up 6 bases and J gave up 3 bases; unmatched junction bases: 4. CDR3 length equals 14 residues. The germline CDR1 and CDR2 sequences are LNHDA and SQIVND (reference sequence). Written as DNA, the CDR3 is TGTGCCAGTAGCCCGGACAGGGGGTACACTGAAGCTTTCTTT. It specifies CASSPDRGYTEAFF. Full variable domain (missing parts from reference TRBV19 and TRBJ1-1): DGGITQSPKYLFRKEGQNVTLSCEQNLNHDAMYWYRQDPGQGLRLIYYSQIVNDFQKGDIAEGYSVSREKKESFPLTVTSAQKNPTAFYLCASSPDRGYTEAFFGQGTRLTVV.

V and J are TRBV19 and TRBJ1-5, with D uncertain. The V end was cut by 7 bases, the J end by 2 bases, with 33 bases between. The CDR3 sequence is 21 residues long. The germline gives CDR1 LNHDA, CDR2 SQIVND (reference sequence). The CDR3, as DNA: TGTGCCAGTACCGCCCGACGGCAGTTCAATCGAGCTACCCCTGGCAATCAGCCCCAGCATTTT. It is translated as CASTARRQFNRATPGNQPQHF.

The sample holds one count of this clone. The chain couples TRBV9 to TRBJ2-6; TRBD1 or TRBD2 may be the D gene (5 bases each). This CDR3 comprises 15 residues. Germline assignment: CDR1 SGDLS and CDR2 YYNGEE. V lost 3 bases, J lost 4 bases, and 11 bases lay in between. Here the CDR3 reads CASSAGALGANVLTF. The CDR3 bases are TGTGCCAGCAGCGCCGGGGCGCTCGGGGCCAACGTCCTGACTTTC.

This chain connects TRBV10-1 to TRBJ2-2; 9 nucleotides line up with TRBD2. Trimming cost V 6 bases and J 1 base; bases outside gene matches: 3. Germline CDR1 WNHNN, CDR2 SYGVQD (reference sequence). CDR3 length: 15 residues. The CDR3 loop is CASRATSGNTGELFF. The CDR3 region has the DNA TGCGCCAGCAGAGCGACTAGCGGGAACACCGGGGAGCTGTTTTTT.

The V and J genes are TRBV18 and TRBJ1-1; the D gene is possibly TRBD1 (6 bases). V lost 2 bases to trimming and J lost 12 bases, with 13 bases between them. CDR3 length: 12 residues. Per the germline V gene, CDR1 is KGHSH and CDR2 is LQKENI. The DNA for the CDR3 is TGTGCCAGCTCACCAATGAGGACAGCTACTTTCTTT. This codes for CASSPMRTATFF.

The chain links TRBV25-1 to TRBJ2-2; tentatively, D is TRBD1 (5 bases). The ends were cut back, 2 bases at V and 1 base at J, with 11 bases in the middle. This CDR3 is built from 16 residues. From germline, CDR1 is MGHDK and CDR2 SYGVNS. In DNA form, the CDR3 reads TGTGCCAGCAGTGAAGATGGGGCAGTGAACACCGGGGAGCTGTTTTTT. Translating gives CASSEDGAVNTGELFF.

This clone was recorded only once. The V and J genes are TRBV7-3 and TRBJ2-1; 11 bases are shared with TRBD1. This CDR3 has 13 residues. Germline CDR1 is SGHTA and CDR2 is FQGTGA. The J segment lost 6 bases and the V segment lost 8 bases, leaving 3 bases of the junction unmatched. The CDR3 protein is CASGQGAINEQFF. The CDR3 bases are TGTGCCAGCGGACAGGGGGCGATCAATGAGCAGTTCTTC.

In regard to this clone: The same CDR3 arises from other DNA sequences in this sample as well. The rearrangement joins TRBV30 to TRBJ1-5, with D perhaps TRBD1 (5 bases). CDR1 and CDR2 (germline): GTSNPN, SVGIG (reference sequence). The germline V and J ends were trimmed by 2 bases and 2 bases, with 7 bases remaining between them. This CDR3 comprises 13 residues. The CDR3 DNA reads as TGTGCCTGGAGTTCGGGGGGCAATCAGCCCCAGCATTTT. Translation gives CAWSSGGNQPQHF.

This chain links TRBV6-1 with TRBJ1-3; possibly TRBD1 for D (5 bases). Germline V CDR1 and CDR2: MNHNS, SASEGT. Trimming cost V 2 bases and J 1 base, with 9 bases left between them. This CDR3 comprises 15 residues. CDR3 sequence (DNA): TGTGCCAGCAGTGAACAGGGTGGGTCTGGAAACACCATATATTTT. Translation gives CASSEQGGSGNTIYF.

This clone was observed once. The CDR3 loop reads CASSEGGRWNEQFF. The CDR3 DNA reads as TGTGCCAGCAGTGAAGGGGGCAGATGGAATGAGCAGTTCTTC. The chain links TRBV6-1 to TRBJ2-1, with D perhaps matching TRBD1 (5 bases). V was cut by 1 base and J by 7 bases, with 11 bases left in between. The CDR3 has 14 residues. CDR1 is MNHNS, CDR2 SASEGT, per germline.

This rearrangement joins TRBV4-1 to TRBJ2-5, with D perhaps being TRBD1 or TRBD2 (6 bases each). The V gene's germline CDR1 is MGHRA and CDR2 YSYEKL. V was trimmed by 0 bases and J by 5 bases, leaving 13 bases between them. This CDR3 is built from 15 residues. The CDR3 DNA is TGCGCCAGCAGCCAAGAAGGGGGGCTGTGGGAGACCCAGTACTTC. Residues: CASSQEGGLWETQYF.

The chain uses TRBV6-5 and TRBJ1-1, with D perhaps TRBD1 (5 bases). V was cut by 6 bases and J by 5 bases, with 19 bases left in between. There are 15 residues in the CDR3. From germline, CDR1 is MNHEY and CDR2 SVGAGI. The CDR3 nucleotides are TGTGCCAGCAGACCCACCGGTGGGGGAAAGACTGAAGCTTTCTTT. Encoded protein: CASRPTGGGKTEAFF.

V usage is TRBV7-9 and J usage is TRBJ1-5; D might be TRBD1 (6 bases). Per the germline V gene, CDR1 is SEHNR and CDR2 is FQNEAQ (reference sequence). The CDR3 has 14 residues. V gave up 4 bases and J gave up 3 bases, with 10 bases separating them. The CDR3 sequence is CASSSDSYNQPQHF. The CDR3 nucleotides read TGTGCCAGCAGCTCGGACAGTTACAATCAGCCCCAGCATTTT.

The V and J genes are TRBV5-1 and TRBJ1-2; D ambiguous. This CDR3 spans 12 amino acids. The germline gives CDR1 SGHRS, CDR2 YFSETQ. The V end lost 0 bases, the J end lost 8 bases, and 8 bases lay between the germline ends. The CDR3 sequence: CASSLDMRGYTF. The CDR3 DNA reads TGCGCCAGCAGCTTGGATATGAGGGGCTACACCTTC.

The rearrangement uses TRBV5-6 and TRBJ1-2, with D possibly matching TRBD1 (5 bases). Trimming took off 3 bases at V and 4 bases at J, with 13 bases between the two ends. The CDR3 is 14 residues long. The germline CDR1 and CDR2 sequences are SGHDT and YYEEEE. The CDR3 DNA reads TGTGCCAGCAGCTCGGGAGACAGCTTCTATGGCTACACCTTC. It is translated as CASSSGDSFYGYTF.